This T cell receptor beta chain derives from a study of cytomegalovirus exposure and HLA in healthy donors. General study findings and limits: There were under 200 TCR beta chains listed as cytomegalovirus-associated. Indistinguishable V segments, including TRBV6-2 and TRBV6-3, were excluded.

The PCR ran on 60 Vbeta and 13 Jbeta primers. Study processing details: Later, an analysis found 65 million to 85 million unique TCR beta chains, and 9.5 million to 12 million of these were shared. The method was immunoSEQ multiplex PCR; TCRdb's version includes in-frame clones alone and lacks a portion of them. The DNA was the basis for D and trimming; V, J and clone size are from that table. The profile shows approximately 130,000 clones, about 80% of them singletons. Germline V lookup: CDR1 SGHRS, CDR2 YFSETQ. Trimming took 0 bases from V and 6 from J, leaving 11 bases between them. The CDR3 is made up of 14 amino acids. Note on this clone: Its antigen remains unknown.

The V call is TRBV5-1, the J call TRBJ2-3; a weak D match, TRBD2 (6 bases). Sequencing was performed on PBMCs. The clonotype comes from a man aged 45-65 years in good health and CMV-seronegative. As DNA, the CDR3 is TGCGCCAGCAGCTTGGGACGGGAGTTGGATACGCAGTATTTT. This gives the protein CASSLGRELDTQYF. Full variable domain (missing parts from reference TRBV5-1 and TRBJ2-3): KAGVTQTPRYLIKTRGQQVTLSCSPISGHRSVSWYQQTPGQGLQFLFEYFSETQRNKGNFPGRFSGRQFSNSRSEMNVSTLELGDSALYLCASSLGRELDTQYFGPGTRLTVL.